This TCR beta chain was sequenced during a study of post-analysis software for immune sequencing data. This clonotype was counted only a few times. Its antigen is not known. The study, taken as a whole, reports: Patients carried five TRBV segments more frequently than controls did, and TRBV5-6, TRBV5-1 and TRBV20-1 were among them. Batch-matched samples strongly co-clustered by F measure. Controls had significantly higher normalized Chao1 diversity than multiple sclerosis patients.

Trimming cost V 3 bases and J 3 bases, with 12 bases left between them. The CDR3 has 14 residues. Germline assignment: CDR1 SQVTM and CDR2 ANQGSEA. Included in the TCR beta cDNA libraries were unique molecular identifiers. Approximately 450,000 cDNA molecules were recovered from an input of 1 to 10 million T cells. TCRdb fed the PCR reads into MiXCR, producing one record per CDR3 protein. The sample has approximately 730,000 distinct CDR3 sequences; more than 45% are singletons. The rearrangement joins TRBV29-1 to TRBJ2-1; a weak D match, TRBD1 (5 bases). Source material: blood. The TCR was taken from a girl aged 10-17 years with multiple sclerosis. CDR3 residues: CSVEMRDSYNEQFF. The CDR3 DNA reads TGCAGCGTTGAGATGCGCGACAGCTACAATGAGCAGTTCTTC.